This note documents a single TCR beta chain sequence. What it binds is not known. CDR3 size: 15 residues. Germline-derived CDR1 and CDR2 are SGHRS and YFSETQ. No DNA is given; TCRdb re-called the 5' RACE reads and lists each CDR3 protein once. This sample's table has approximately 380,000 distinct CDR3 sequences. The data originate from a study of monozygotic twins with inflammatory bowel disease. General observations from the study: The analysis did not separate different T cell subtypes.

The sequence was collected from a human donor with ulcerative colitis or Crohn's disease, or a healthy co-twin of an affected twin (not recorded which). V usage is TRBV5-1 and J usage is TRBJ2-5; TCRdb calls TRBD1, which cannot be checked without DNA. Sequencing input: blood. The CDR3 here is CASSGDGTAASAQYF.